This T cell receptor (beta chain) was sequenced for a study of blood T cell repertoires in COVID-19. In the study overall: Samples of COVID-19 (acute and convalescent) were obtained from the United States, Italy and Spain. Sample material is recorded as cDNA or gDNA derived from T cells, B-cell-depleted T cells, or PBMCs.

During active infection, Seattle patients enrolled and were then monitored through disease. In this sample, this clone turned up once. The trim removed 4 bases at V and 3 bases at J, leaving 11 bases unmatched. The CDR3 is 16 amino acids. Germline loops: CDR1 SGDLS, CDR2 YYNGEE. Authors' processing steps: Amplification of reference gene primers provided the estimated nucleated cell counts. The repertoire was sequenced with immunoSEQ multiplex PCR; TCRdb's copy has only in-frame clones and lacks some. That table is the source of V, J and clone size, and D and trimming were worked out from the DNA. The data contain 98,000 or so clones, roughly nine tenths of them singletons.

The receptor comes from a man aged 55 to 70 with COVID-19, enrolled during active disease. Sequenced input: peripheral blood. The chain combines TRBV9 with TRBJ1-1, with TRBD1 matching over 8 bases. CDR3: CASSRVGTGMDTEAFF. In DNA form, the CDR3 reads TGTGCCAGCAGCAGGGTCGGGACAGGAATGGACACTGAAGCTTTCTTT. Full variable domain (rest looked up from reference TRBV9 and TRBJ1-1): DSGVTQTPKHLITATGQRVTLRCSPRSGDLSVYWYQQSLDQGLQFLIQYYNGEERAKGNILERFSAQQFPDLHSELNLSSLELGDSALYFCASSRVGTGMDTEAFFGQGTRLTVV.